This section outlines one T cell receptor (beta chain) sequence together with its context. Its antigen is still unknown. The data originate from a study of shared clonotypes between healthy human individuals. The wider study: Samples came from two female and a few male donors aged 18 to 49. Notes on the study in general: The study's rarefaction showed incomplete sorted-subset sequencing despite large depth.

Every subset's genomic DNA went evenly onto several immunoSEQ plates. TCRdb's copy holds only in-frame clones and misses some; the assay was immunoSEQ multiplex PCR. In the table there are just over 95,000 clones, about 68% of which are singletons. This CDR3 contains 16 residues. Germline lookup yields CDR1 SGHVS and CDR2 FQNEAQ. The V end was cut by 5 bases, the J end by 0 bases, with 16 bases between. The sample taken for sequencing was memory CD8+ T cells sorted from blood. The sample's subset: CD45RO+ cells pooled with CCR7-negative TemRA cells. The receptor comes from a man aged 30 to 39 in good health. V is TRBV7-8 and J is TRBJ1-1, with D unresolved. In DNA, the CDR3 is TGTGCCAGCAGCCAGCGGGTCCTCTCAATGAACACTGAAGCTTTCTTT. Translating gives CASSQRVLSMNTEAFF.